Listed below are T cell receptor beta chains from one sample, sequenced in a study of T-cell reconstitution after alpha-beta-depleted transplantation in children. TCRdb reprocessed the PCR reads with MiXCR, giving one entry per CDR3 protein. The repertoire holds about 640,000 distinct CDR3 sequences, with approximately 12% as singletons. The sample in question was PBMCs, mostly from graft donor cells, obtained 360 days after TCRalphabeta/CD19-depleted stem cell transplant. The source of these receptors is a male patient aged 10 to 17 who had a stem cell transplant for acute myeloid leukemia, so the T cells may come from the graft donor. Both conserved end residues are part of each CDR3. The order of the fields is V gene, D gene, J gene, clone size, CDR3 DNA, CDR3 protein. The D gene is left open where the match is weak. Clone size is not always given. Where it is, it says once, few, many or a class for expanded clones.

TRBV11-2	NA	TRBJ2-5	NA	TGTGCCAGCAGCCAAAACCCATCACCTAGATCCTTC	CASSQNPSPRSF
TRBV20-1	TRBD2	TRBJ2-1	NA	TGCAGTGCTATAGTAGCGGGAGGGCCCATTGGTGAGCAGTTCTTC	CSAIVAGGPIGEQFF
TRBV18	NA	TRBJ2-7	NA	TGTGCCAGCTCACTTCGCTTCGACGAGCAGTACTTC	CASSLRFDEQYF
TRBV12-3/TRBV12-4	NA	TRBJ2-1	NA	TGTGCCAGCACGGGCGCGGGGCCAAAGCGACAGGACTACAATGAGCAGTTCTTC	CASTGAGPKRQDYNEQFF
TRBV6-1	TRBD1	TRBJ2-3	many	TGTGCCAGCAGTGACCAGTACAACAGGGGGCGGAGAGATACGCAGTATTTT	CASSDQYNRGRRDTQYF
TRBV19	NA	TRBJ1-5	many	TGTGCCAGTAGTATTAGGGTGTGGGGCAATCAGCCCCAGCATTTT	CASSIRVWGNQPQHF
TRBV12-3/TRBV12-4	NA	TRBJ2-3	few	TGTGCCAGCAGTTTAGGACTCCTAACCTATAGCACAGATACGCAGTATTTT	CASSLGLLTYSTDTQYF
TRBV5-1	NA	TRBJ2-6	few	TGCGCCAGCAGCTTGGGGGGTGGTGGGGCCAACGTCCTGACTTTC	CASSLGGGGANVLTF
TRBV15	TRBD1	TRBJ1-6	NA	TGTGCCACCAGCAGAGATCTAAAACGACAGGGATCACCCCTCCACTTT	CATSRDLKRQGSPLHF
TRBV13	TRBD2	TRBJ2-1	few	TGTGCCAGCAGCTCTGAGGGGAGGGTTTACAATGAGCAGTTCTTC	CASSSEGRVYNEQFF
TRBV5-5	NA	TRBJ2-1	few	TGTGCCAGCAGCTTGGGACCCCCCGCAGTTGAGCAGTTCTTC	CASSLGPPAVEQFF
TRBV7-2	TRBD2	TRBJ2-3	many	TGTGCCAGCAGCTTACCCCAGCGGGAGGCCGGCACAGATACGCAGTATTTT	CASSLPQREAGTDTQYF
TRBV12-3/TRBV12-4	TRBD2	TRBJ2-3	NA	TGTGCCGACGGGGCGGGAGCGGATACGCAGTATTTT	CADGAGADTQYF
TRBV7-2	NA	TRBJ1-2	NA	TGTGCCAGCAGCCCCCTTATATGGGGTGATGGCTACACCTTC	CASSPLIWGDGYTF
TRBV12-5	TRBD2	TRBJ2-3	few	TGTGCTAGTGGTTTGACGGGGTGGGAGGGCGATACGCAGTATTTT	CASGLTGWEGDTQYF
TRBV28	NA	TRBJ2-7	few	TGTGCCAGCAGTTTACCATTCGGAGACTACGAGCAGTACTTC	CASSLPFGDYEQYF
TRBV4-2	TRBD2	TRBJ2-1	NA	TGTGCCAGCAGCCAAGTGGGACTAGCGGGAGAAGGCTCCTACAATGAGCAGTTCTTC	CASSQVGLAGEGSYNEQFF
TRBV29-1	TRBD1	TRBJ2-7	many	TGCAGCGTTTATGACAGGGTAAAGGGATACGAGCAGTACTTC	CSVYDRVKGYEQYF
TRBV30	TRBD1	TRBJ1-1	many	TGTGCCTGGAGTGCCCGGACAGGGGGCTACACTGAAGCTTTCTTT	CAWSARTGGYTEAFF
TRBV28	NA	TRBJ2-4	few	TGTGCCAGCAGTTTATCGTCTCCGGTAGCCAAAAACATTCAGTACTTC	CASSLSSPVAKNIQYF
TRBV12-3/TRBV12-4	TRBD2	TRBJ2-1	NA	TGTGCCAGCAGTTTAGCGCCCCTAGCGGCCTCCTACAATGAGCAGTTCTTC	CASSLAPLAASYNEQFF
TRBV6-5	NA	TRBJ1-2	few	TGTGCCAGCAGTTACGCTGGGGGGGGGGATGGCTACACCTTC	CASSYAGGGDGYTF
TRBV20-1	TRBD2	TRBJ2-1	many	TGCAGTGCTGGACTAGGCGGGAGCCCCAATGAGCAGTTCTTC	CSAGLGGSPNEQFF
TRBV20-1	NA	TRBJ2-4	NA	TGCAGTGCTAGTTCCAGGGAGTCCAAAAACATTCAGTACTTC	CSASSRESKNIQYF
TRBV29-1	TRBD1	TRBJ1-4	few	TGCAGCGTTGCGACAGGGACCAGGGCAACTAATGAAAAACTGTTTTTT	CSVATGTRATNEKLFF
TRBV7-9	NA	TRBJ2-1	many	TGTGCCAGCAGCTTAGAACTAGTTTCTTACAATGAGCAGTTCTTC	CASSLELVSYNEQFF
TRBV15	TRBD2	TRBJ2-7	few	TGTGCCACCAGCAGAGCCAACCCTAGCGGGTCCTCCTACGAGCAGTACTTC	CATSRANPSGSSYEQYF
TRBV20-1	TRBD2	TRBJ2-1	NA	TGCAGTGCTAGAGGCTGGGGACTAGTCGGCGCCAAAATGGTGCAGTTCTTC	CSARGWGLVGAKMVQFF
TRBV6-2/TRBV6-3	NA	TRBJ2-2	NA	TGTGCCAGCAGTTACTGGCCGGGAGATACCGGGGAGCTGTTTTTT	CASSYWPGDTGELFF
TRBV6-6	NA	TRBJ2-5	NA	TGTGCCAGCGGGCTCGCGCAAGAGACCCAGTACTTC	CASGLAQETQYF
TRBV20-1	TRBD2	TRBJ2-7	NA	TGCAGTGCCCCGACGACACTACTAGCGGGAGTTACCTACGAGCAGTACTTC	CSAPTTLLAGVTYEQYF
TRBV5-1	NA	TRBJ2-1	NA	TGCGCCAGCAGCTTACCGGGGGTTGTCTACAATGAGCAGTTCTTC	CASSLPGVVYNEQFF
TRBV6-2/TRBV6-3	NA	TRBJ2-1	many	TGTGCCAGCAGCCTAACCCGCACCTCCTACAATGAGCAGTTCTTC	CASSLTRTSYNEQFF
TRBV25-1	TRBD1	TRBJ1-2	NA	TGTGCCAGCAGGGGACAGGGGGAAGGCGGCTACACCTTC	CASRGQGEGGYTF
TRBV28	NA	TRBJ2-3	NA	TGTGCCAGCAGTTTAGAGCGGGTCGGCACAGATACGCAGTATTTT	CASSLERVGTDTQYF
TRBV7-8	NA	TRBJ2-4	NA	TGTGCCAGCAGCTTAGTGGGGGTGCCCCTAGCCAAAAACATTCAGTACTTC	CASSLVGVPLAKNIQYF
TRBV28	NA	TRBJ1-5	many	TGTGCCAGCAGTCGACCCTTCGCGGGATCCCAGCCCCAGCATTTT	CASSRPFAGSQPQHF
TRBV7-8	NA	TRBJ2-7	NA	TGTGCCAGCAGCTCCGAGGGGGGACCCTTCTACGAGCAGTACTTC	CASSSEGGPFYEQYF
TRBV4-3	NA	TRBJ2-1	few	TGCGCCAGCAGCCAAGATCCGTCAACGCTGAGCTCCTACAATGAGCAGTTCTTC	CASSQDPSTLSSYNEQFF
TRBV11-2	NA	TRBJ2-5	NA	TGTGCCAGCAGCTTAGACCCAGCGTATAGAGAGACCCAGTACTTC	CASSLDPAYRETQYF
TRBV4-2	TRBD2	TRBJ2-3	many	TGTGCCAGCAGCCAAGAGGGGGGACTAGGAGTGACAGATACGCAGTATTTT	CASSQEGGLGVTDTQYF
TRBV7-9	NA	TRBJ2-5	NA	TGTGCCAGCAGCCATCGGTGGGGGGAGCAAGAGACCCAGTACTTC	CASSHRWGEQETQYF
TRBV29-1	TRBD1	TRBJ2-7	NA	TGCAGCGTTGAAGCCGGGACAGGGACTTACGAGCAGTACTTC	CSVEAGTGTYEQYF
TRBV18	TRBD2	TRBJ2-5	few	TGTGCCAGCTCACCACTAGCGGGAGATTTGGAGACCCAGTACTTC	CASSPLAGDLETQYF
TRBV10-3	NA	TRBJ1-6	many	TGTGCCATCAGTGAGAACCGACAGGCCGATAATTCACCCCTCCACTTT	CAISENRQADNSPLHF
TRBV7-6	NA	TRBJ2-7	many	TGTGCCAGCAGCTTAAAACAGGGTTATGGCGAGCAGTACTTC	CASSLKQGYGEQYF
TRBV12-3/TRBV12-4	TRBD2	TRBJ2-3	few	TGTGCCAGCAGTTTAAGTATCGGACTAGCGGGATCTAGCACAGATACGCAGTATTTT	CASSLSIGLAGSSTDTQYF
TRBV12-3/TRBV12-4	TRBD1	TRBJ2-4	many	TGTGCCAGCAGTGTCCAGGGGGCGGACAAAAACATTCAGTACTTC	CASSVQGADKNIQYF
TRBV20-1	TRBD2	TRBJ2-7	NA	TGCAGTGCGCGCAAGCTGCGGACTAGCGAGGCCTCCTACGAGCAGTACTTC	CSARKLRTSEASYEQYF
TRBV5-8	NA	TRBJ1-6	many	TGTGCCAGCAGCTTATTTTGGGGGTCCTATAATTCACCCCTCCACTTT	CASSLFWGSYNSPLHF
TRBV20-1	TRBD1	TRBJ1-5	NA	TGCAGTGCTATAGATGTCCGGGACAGTTATCAGCCCCAGCATTTT	CSAIDVRDSYQPQHF